Shown below are 32 T cell receptor beta chains from a single sample sequenced in a study of blood T cell repertoires in COVID-19. Sequencing was performed with immunoSEQ multiplex PCR; in TCRdb, only in-frame clones are kept and a portion is missing. The table shows 250,000 or so clones, with about 88% occurring only once. Specimen: PBMCs or T cells enriched from blood (not recorded which). These receptor sequences come from a woman in her forties or fifties who had been exposed to COVID-19.

The chain is built from TRBV4-2 and TRBJ1-1; D gene uncertain. The CDR3 spans 14 residues. V was trimmed by 0 bases and J by 2 bases, leaving 7 bases between them. Germline V CDR1 and CDR2: LGHNA, YNFKEQ. The CDR3: CASSQDGGNTEAFF. The CDR3 DNA reads as TGTGCCAGCAGCCAAGATGGAGGAAACACTGAAGCTTTCTTT.

This chain connects TRBV6-5 to TRBJ2-2; possible D gene TRBD2, 5 bases. Trimming stripped 6 bases from V and 0 bases from J, with 11 bases between. The CDR3 is 15 residues long. Germline CDR1 MNHEY, CDR2 SVGAGI. In DNA, the CDR3 is TGTGCCAGCAGCCCGAGAGGGACGAACACCGGGGAGCTGTTTTTT. This translates into CASSPRGTNTGELFF.

This chain uses TRBV4-1 with TRBJ2-1; TRBD2 matches at 12 bases. This CDR3 spans 15 amino acids. The J segment lost 7 bases and the V segment lost 4 bases, leaving 5 bases of the junction unmatched. CDR1 is MGHRA, CDR2 YSYEKL, per germline. CDR3 DNA sequence: TGCGCCAGCAGCCCCCTCGGACTAGCGGGGAATGAGCAGTTCTTC. Amino acids: CASSPLGLAGNEQFF.

The CDR3: CASSLLGGQGVETQYF. CDR3 in DNA: TGTGCCAGCAGTTTGCTTGGGGGACAGGGGGTAGAGACCCAGTACTTC. The chain recombines TRBV28 with TRBJ2-5; 11 bases align to TRBD1. With V trimmed by 3 bases and J by 4 bases, 7 bases remained unmatched. The CDR3 sequence is 16 residues long. CDR1 and CDR2 (germline): MDHEN, SYDVKM.

The genes are TRBV11-2 and TRBJ1-1; 8 bases map to TRBD1. Germline values: CDR1 SGHAT, CDR2 FQNNGV. The CDR3 extends over 15 amino acids. Trimming cost V 5 bases and J 5 bases; bases outside gene matches: 10. The CDR3 DNA is TGTGCCAGCAGCCCCGCGGGGGGGACAGGAACTGAAGCTTTCTTT. Translating gives CASSPAGGTGTEAFF.

The CDR3 spells CGRSLGNATERDSPLHF. CDR3 bases: TGCGGACGGTCTTTAGGGAACGCGACTGAGAGGGATTCACCCCTCCACTTT. The J gene is TRBJ1-6, the V gene TRBV29-1; D ambiguous. Germline V lookup: CDR1 SQVTM, CDR2 ANQGSEA. The CDR3 length is 17 residues.

This clone was picked up a small number of times. The rearrangement uses TRBV19 and TRBJ1-2; D ambiguous. Per the germline V gene, CDR1 is LNHDA and CDR2 is SQIVND (reference sequence). The CDR3 extends over 13 amino acids. V was pared by 7 bases and J by 7 bases, with 16 bases between. The CDR3, as DNA: TGTGCCAGTAACCCTGGCAAGTTTCTTGGCTACACCTTC. Protein product: CASNPGKFLGYTF.

On this clone: The same CDR3 is also encoded by other DNA sequences in this sample. The J gene is TRBJ1-2, the V gene TRBV5-4, with 7 bases lining up with TRBD1. Germline V CDR1 and CDR2: SGHNT, YYREEE (reference sequence). CDR3 length: 13 residues. V shed 4 bases, J shed 6 bases, and the junction held 6 bases outside the gene matches. The CDR3 protein is CASSPRQGHGYTF. CDR3 DNA: TGTGCCAGCAGCCCTAGACAGGGTCATGGCTACACCTTC.

The chain employs TRBV5-6 and TRBJ2-7; D is perhaps TRBD2 (7 bases). The CDR3 totals 15 residues. V gave up 2 bases and J gave up 2 bases, with 14 bases separating them. CDR1 is SGHDT and CDR2 is YYEEEE in the germline V gene. The CDR3 is CASSLFRGDTYEQYF. CDR3 DNA sequence: TGTGCCAGCAGCTTATTCCGGGGGGACACCTACGAGCAGTACTTC.

V usage is TRBV19 and J usage is TRBJ1-4; D not resolved. Germline loops: CDR1 LNHDA, CDR2 SQIVND (reference sequence). CDR3 length equals 13 residues. V gave up 3 bases and J gave up 5 bases, with 7 bases separating them. The CDR3 sequence: CASSMWQNEKLFF. The CDR3 DNA reads as TGTGCCAGTAGTATGTGGCAGAATGAAAAACTGTTTTTT.

The chain employs TRBV20-1 and TRBJ2-7, with a possible D match to TRBD1 (5 bases). V lost 3 bases to trimming and J lost 7 bases, with 10 bases between them. This CDR3 is built from 11 residues. Per germline, CDR1 DFQATT and CDR2 SNEGSKA (reference sequence). CDR3 sequence (DNA): TGCAGTGCTAGGTTGGGGCAGGAGCAGTACTTC. This codes for CSARLGQEQYF.

As DNA, the CDR3 is TGTGCCAGCAGCTTAGAGGCAGGGGGCTACACCTTC. It encodes CASSLEAGGYTF. The chain uses TRBV7-8 and TRBJ1-2; D is perhaps TRBD1 (5 bases). Deletions cut 1 base from V and 8 bases from J, with 8 bases between. The CDR3 contains 12 residues. CDR1 and CDR2 (germline): SGHVS, FQNEAQ. Full variable domain (remainder filled in from reference TRBV7-8 and TRBJ1-2): GAGVSQSPRYKVAKRGQDVALRCDPISGHVSLFWYQQALGQGPEFLTYFQNEAQLDKSGLPSDRFFAERPEGSVSTLKIQRTQQEDSAVYLCASSLEAGGYTFGSGTRLTVV.

The chain is built from TRBV28 and TRBJ2-7; 7 nucleotides agree with TRBD2. From germline, CDR1 is MDHEN and CDR2 SYDVKM. CDR3 length equals 16 residues. V was pared by 5 bases and J by 0 bases, with 10 bases of the junction left unmatched. DNA of the CDR3: TGTGCCAGCAGTCAAATAGCGGGCAAGAGCTCCTACGAGCAGTACTTC. This gives the protein CASSQIAGKSSYEQYF.

This chain links TRBV5-6 with TRBJ1-5; 7 positions agree with TRBD1. Germline V gives CDR1 SGHDT, CDR2 YYEEEE. The CDR3 consists of 14 residues. Losses at the gene ends were 0 bases for V and 7 bases for J; bases not matched to a gene: 4. As DNA, the CDR3 is TGTGCCAGCAGCTTGGGACAGGGTGGGCAGCCCCAGCATTTT. Translation: CASSLGQGGQPQHF. The whole variable domain, filled in from reference TRBV5-6 and TRBJ1-5, reads DAGVTQSPTHLIKTRGQQVTLRCSPKSGHDTVSWYQQALGQGPQFIFQYYEEEERQRGNFPDRFSGHQFPNYSSELNVNALLLGDSALYLCASSLGQGGQPQHFGDGTRLSIL.

The table lists this clone with a few counts. V and J are TRBV9 and TRBJ2-1, with D perhaps matching TRBD2 (7 bases). Per the germline V gene, CDR1 is SGDLS and CDR2 is YYNGEE. The CDR3 runs to 15 residues. V lost 4 bases, J lost 5 bases, and 16 bases lay in between. CDR3 in DNA: TGTGCCAGCAGCCTTTTAGGGGGGGCCCACAATGAGCAGTTCTTC. As protein: CASSLLGGAHNEQFF. Variable domain in full (rest from reference TRBV9 and TRBJ2-1): DSGVTQTPKHLITATGQRVTLRCSPRSGDLSVYWYQQSLDQGLQFLIQYYNGEERAKGNILERFSAQQFPDLHSELNLSSLELGDSALYFCASSLLGGAHNEQFFGPGTRLTVL.

The rearrangement links TRBV6-1 to TRBJ1-6; the D gene is possibly TRBD1 (5 bases). The germline V gene has CDR1 MNHNS and CDR2 SASEGT. There are 17 residues in the CDR3. V was shortened by 1 base and J by 1 base, with 11 bases between the two germline ends. The CDR3 sequence is CASSEVGRGSYNSPLHF. The DNA of the CDR3 is TGTGCCAGCAGTGAAGTAGGGAGGGGTTCCTATAATTCACCCCTCCACTTT.

Note on this clone: This same CDR3 is encoded by further DNA sequences in the sample. J is TRBJ1-3 and V is TRBV25-1; D unclear. The CDR3 has 13 amino acids. Germline V lookup: CDR1 MGHDK, CDR2 SYGVNS. The V and J ends lost 3 bases and 4 bases respectively, with 7 bases between them. As DNA, the CDR3 is TGTGCCAGCAGTGAGCCGGGGGGAAACACCATATATTTT. It codes for CASSEPGGNTIYF.

This clone was detected only once. The chain has TRBV10-2 and TRBJ2-5, with TRBD2 identical over 7 bases. CDR3 length equals 17 residues. CDR1 is WSHSY, CDR2 SAAADI, per germline. Trimming removed 0 bases from V and 5 bases from J; junction bases left unmatched: 12. The CDR3 spells CASSESNAAGREETQYF. In DNA form, the CDR3 reads TGCGCCAGCAGTGAGTCGAACGCGGCAGGGCGGGAGGAGACCCAGTACTTC.

This clone has only one observation. V gene TRBV27 combines with J gene TRBJ2-7, with D possibly being TRBD2 (6 bases). This CDR3 is built from 13 residues. Germline V CDR1 and CDR2: MNHEY, SMNVEV (reference sequence). Trimming stripped 3 bases from V and 6 bases from J, with 12 bases between. The CDR3 DNA reads as TGTGCCAGCAGTTTTGCGGGAACAGGCGAGCAGTACTTC. Protein product: CASSFAGTGEQYF.

This clone was seen a few times. V gene TRBV4-1 combines with J gene TRBJ1-3, with 9 bases matching TRBD1. Losses at the gene ends were 1 base for V and 2 bases for J; bases not matched to a gene: 3. This CDR3 contains 16 residues. The germline V gene has CDR1 MGHRA and CDR2 YSYEKL. CDR3 nucleotides: TGCGCCAGCAGCCAAGCCTGGACAGGGGCTGGAAACACCATATATTTT. It encodes CASSQAWTGAGNTIYF.

The J gene is TRBJ2-2, the V gene TRBV11-2; possible D gene TRBD1, 6 bases. The CDR3 totals 12 residues. Trimming shortened V by 7 bases and J by 8 bases, and 11 bases separated the two germline ends. The germline V gene has CDR1 SGHAT and CDR2 FQNNGV. The CDR3 reads CASTSRGGELFF. The CDR3 DNA reads as TGTGCCAGCACCTCGAGGGGGGGGGAGCTGTTTTTT. The variable domain in full, with the rest retrieved from reference TRBV11-2 and TRBJ2-2, is EAGVAQSPRYKIIEKRQSVAFWCNPISGHATLYWYQQILGQGPKLLIQFQNNGVVDDSQLPKDRFSAERLKGVDSTLKIQPAKLEDSAVYLCASTSRGGELFFGEGSRLTVL.

V usage is TRBV15 and J usage is TRBJ2-7; D is perhaps TRBD2 (6 bases). The length of the CDR3 is 17 residues. CDR1 and CDR2 from the germline V gene are LNHNV and YYDKDF (reference sequence). The V gene lost 5 bases and the J gene lost 0 bases, with 20 bases spanning the gap. The CDR3 coding sequence is TGTGCCACCAGCCCGGCGGGGAGACAAAACCCCTCCTACGAGCAGTACTTC. Translated: CATSPAGRQNPSYEQYF.

The gene calls are TRBV11-2 and TRBJ2-7; D possibly corresponds to TRBD1 (6 bases). Trimming cost V 1 base and J 6 bases, with 10 bases left between them. The CDR3 totals 13 residues. Germline assignment: CDR1 SGHAT and CDR2 FQNNGV. The CDR3 region is CASSLVDRSEQYF. In DNA form, the CDR3 reads TGTGCCAGCAGCTTAGTAGACAGGAGCGAGCAGTACTTC.

The chain has TRBV7-2 and TRBJ2-2; 9 bases line up with TRBD1. The CDR3 is 16 residues long. The V segment lost 3 bases and the J segment 1 base; nucleotides outside the gene matches: 3. Per the germline V gene, CDR1 is SGHTA and CDR2 is FQGNSA. CDR3 coding DNA: TGTGCCAGCAGCTTGGGGACAGGGAGGAACACCGGGGAGCTGTTTTTT. Translated: CASSLGTGRNTGELFF.

The table lists this clone with a count of one. The gene calls are TRBV28 and TRBJ2-1, with D unresolved. Germline V CDR1 and CDR2: MDHEN, SYDVKM. This CDR3 is built from 18 residues. V gave up 5 bases and J gave up 4 bases, with 24 bases separating them. This CDR3 reads CASSGSPMLTLLYNEQFF. For the CDR3, the DNA is TGTGCCAGCAGTGGTAGCCCGATGCTGACCCTCCTTTACAATGAGCAGTTCTTC.

The V call is TRBV7-9, the J call TRBJ2-5, with D perhaps TRBD2 (5 bases). V lost 2 bases, J lost 7 bases, and 20 bases lay in between. Per germline, CDR1 SEHNR and CDR2 FQNEAQ (reference sequence). This CDR3 has 16 amino acids. This CDR3 reads CASSLNGWEPIRTQYF. For the CDR3, the DNA is TGTGCCAGCAGCTTAAACGGTTGGGAGCCTATTAGGACCCAGTACTTC.

This clone has just one count. J is TRBJ2-5 and V is TRBV7-2; D not certain. Between the trimmed V and J ends, which lost 5 bases and 2 bases, there was a span of 6 bases. Per germline, CDR1 SGHTA and CDR2 FQGNSA. The CDR3 is 12 amino acids. CDR3 protein: CASSPVQETQYF. The DNA for the CDR3 is TGTGCCAGCAGCCCAGTTCAAGAGACCCAGTACTTC.

The genes are TRBV28 and TRBJ1-1, with TRBD1 matching over 9 bases. The germline gives CDR1 MDHEN, CDR2 SYDVKM. V dropped 5 bases and J dropped 6; count of bases not matched to a gene: 13. The CDR3 loop spans 16 amino acids. CDR3 DNA sequence: TGTGCCAGCAGTCATCAACGGGGGACAGGGAGTCCTGAAGCTTTCTTT. As protein: CASSHQRGTGSPEAFF.

The chain is built from TRBV30 and TRBJ2-7; TRBD1 matches at 7 bases. Germline CDR1 is GTSNPN and CDR2 is SVGIG (reference sequence). After removal of 0 bases from V and 3 bases from J, the junction contained 8 bases not matched to a gene. The CDR3 runs to 15 residues. The CDR3 loop reads CAWSVPRGRFYEQYF. DNA of the CDR3: TGTGCCTGGAGTGTACCGAGGGGGCGCTTCTACGAGCAGTACTTC.

The J gene is TRBJ2-5, the V gene TRBV4-3; TRBD1 matches at 7 bases. Germline V gives CDR1 LGHNA, CDR2 YSLEER. The V gene end was trimmed by 1 base and the J gene end by 1 base; junction bases not matched to a gene: 6. The CDR3 is 16 amino acids. The CDR3 nucleotides read TGCGCCAGCAGCCAAGGTTCAGGGGGTCGCCAAGAGACCCAGTACTTC. As protein: CASSQGSGGRQETQYF.

This clone was seen only once. Other DNA sequences from this sample encode an identical CDR3 as well. V usage is TRBV18 and J usage is TRBJ2-7; TRBD2 aligns across 9 bases. Germline assignment: CDR1 KGHSH and CDR2 LQKENI. Losses at the gene ends were 3 bases for V and 4 bases for J; bases not matched to a gene: 7. This CDR3 comprises 15 residues. The DNA for the CDR3 is TGTGCCAGCTCACCGTCTAGCGGGGAGGGGTACGAGCAGTACTTC. It translates to CASSPSSGEGYEQYF.

The V gene is TRBV9, the J gene TRBJ2-7, with a tentative D call TRBD1 (5 bases). The V gene lost 4 bases and the J gene lost 0 bases, with 14 bases spanning the gap. In germline, CDR1 is SGDLS, CDR2 YYNGEE. This CDR3 has 15 residues. The CDR3 DNA reads as TGTGCCAGCAGCCGTACGACAGATAGCTCCTACGAGCAGTACTTC. Residues: CASSRTTDSSYEQYF. The full variable domain, in which reference TRBV9 and TRBJ2-7 provide the parts outside the CDR3, is DSGVTQTPKHLITATGQRVTLRCSPRSGDLSVYWYQQSLDQGLQFLIQYYNGEERAKGNILERFSAQQFPDLHSELNLSSLELGDSALYFCASSRTTDSSYEQYFGPGTRLTVT.